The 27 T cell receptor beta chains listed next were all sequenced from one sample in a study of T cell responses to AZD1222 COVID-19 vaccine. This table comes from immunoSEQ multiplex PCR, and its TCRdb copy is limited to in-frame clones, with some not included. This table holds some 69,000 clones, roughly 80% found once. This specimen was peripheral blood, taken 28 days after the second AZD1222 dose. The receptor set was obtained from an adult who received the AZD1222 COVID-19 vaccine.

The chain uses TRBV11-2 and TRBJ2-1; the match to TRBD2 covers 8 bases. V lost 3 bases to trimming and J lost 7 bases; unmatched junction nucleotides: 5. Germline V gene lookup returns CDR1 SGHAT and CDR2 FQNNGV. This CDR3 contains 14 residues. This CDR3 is CASSFGGARNEQFF. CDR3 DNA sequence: TGTGCCAGCAGCTTCGGGGGGGCCAGGAATGAGCAGTTCTTC.

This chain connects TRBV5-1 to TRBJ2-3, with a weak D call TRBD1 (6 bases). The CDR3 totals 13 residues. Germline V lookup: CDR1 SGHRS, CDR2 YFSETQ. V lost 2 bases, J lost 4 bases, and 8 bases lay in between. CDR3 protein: CASSLTGSDTQYF. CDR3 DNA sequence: TGCGCCAGCAGCTTAACAGGGTCAGATACGCAGTATTTT.

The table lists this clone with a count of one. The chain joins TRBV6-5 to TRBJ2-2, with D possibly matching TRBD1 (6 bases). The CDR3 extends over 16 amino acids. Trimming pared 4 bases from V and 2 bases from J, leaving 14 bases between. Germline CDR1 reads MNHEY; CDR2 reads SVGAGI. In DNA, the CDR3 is TGTGCCAGCAGTTTCCCGACAGGATTAAACACCGGGGAGCTGTTTTTT. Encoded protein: CASSFPTGLNTGELFF.

CDR3 in amino acids: CASSSLTGEGYTF. The CDR3 DNA reads as TGTGCCAGCAGTTCCCTGACAGGGGAAGGCTACACCTTC. This chain links TRBV6-5 with TRBJ1-2, with 8 bases that match TRBD1. Germline V gene sequence: CDR1 MNHEY, CDR2 SVGAGI. The CDR3 extends over 13 amino acids. Trimming at V came to 4 bases and at J to 8 bases, leaving 6 bases not matched to a gene.

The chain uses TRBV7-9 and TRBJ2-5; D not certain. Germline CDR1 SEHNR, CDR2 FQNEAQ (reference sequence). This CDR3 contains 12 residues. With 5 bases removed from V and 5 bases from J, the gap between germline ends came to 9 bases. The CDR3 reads CASSLNVETQYF. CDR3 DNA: TGTGCCAGCAGCCTAAACGTGGAGACCCAGTACTTC.

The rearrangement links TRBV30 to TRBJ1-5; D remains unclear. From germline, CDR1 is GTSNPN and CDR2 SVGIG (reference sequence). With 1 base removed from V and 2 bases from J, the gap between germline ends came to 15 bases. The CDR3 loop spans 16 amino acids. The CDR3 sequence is CAWSEEFSKGNQPQHF. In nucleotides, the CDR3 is TGTGCCTGGAGTGAAGAGTTCTCGAAGGGCAATCAGCCCCAGCATTTT. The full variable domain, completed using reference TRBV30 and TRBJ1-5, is SQTIHQWPATLVQPVGSPLSLECTVEGTSNPNLYWYRQAAGRGLQLLFYSVGIGQISSEVPQNLSASRPQDRQFILSSKKLLLSDSGFYLCAWSEEFSKGNQPQHFGDGTRLSIL.

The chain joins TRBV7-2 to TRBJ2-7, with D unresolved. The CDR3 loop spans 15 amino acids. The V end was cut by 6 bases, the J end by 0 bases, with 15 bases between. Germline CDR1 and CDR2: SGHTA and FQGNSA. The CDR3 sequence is CASRNPRVSSYEQYF. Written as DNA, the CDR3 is TGTGCCAGCAGGAACCCCCGGGTCAGCTCCTACGAGCAGTACTTC.

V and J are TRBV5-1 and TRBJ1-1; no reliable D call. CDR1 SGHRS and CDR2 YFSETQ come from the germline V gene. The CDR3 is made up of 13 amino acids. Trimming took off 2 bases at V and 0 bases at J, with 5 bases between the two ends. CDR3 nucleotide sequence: TGCGCCAGCAGCTTTCAGATGAACACTGAAGCTTTCTTT. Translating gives CASSFQMNTEAFF.

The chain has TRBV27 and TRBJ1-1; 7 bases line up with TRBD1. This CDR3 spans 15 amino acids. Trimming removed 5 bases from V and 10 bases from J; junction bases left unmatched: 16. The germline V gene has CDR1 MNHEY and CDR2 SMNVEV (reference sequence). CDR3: CASSALGTAGERAFF. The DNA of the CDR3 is TGTGCCAGCAGTGCCCTCGGGACAGCCGGGGAGCGAGCTTTCTTT.

The CDR3 DNA sequence: TGCGCCAGCAGCTTTGTTTCAGGGGGGGCCGGTCGCTCCTACGAGCAGTACTTC. Translation: CASSFVSGGAGRSYEQYF. The chain couples TRBV5-1 to TRBJ2-7; the D call may be TRBD1 or TRBD2 (7 bases each). Germline V gene lookup returns CDR1 SGHRS and CDR2 YFSETQ. V lost 2 bases and J lost 0, with 21 bases in between. This CDR3 spans 18 amino acids.

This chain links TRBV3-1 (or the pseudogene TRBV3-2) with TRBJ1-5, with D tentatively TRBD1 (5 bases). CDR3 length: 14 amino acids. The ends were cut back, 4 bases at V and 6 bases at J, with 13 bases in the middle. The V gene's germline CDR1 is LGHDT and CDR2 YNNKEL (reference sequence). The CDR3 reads CASSPGTGSQPQHF. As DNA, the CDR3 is TGTGCCAGCAGCCCTGGGACCGGCAGTCAGCCCCAGCATTTT.

In DNA, the CDR3 is TGTGCCAGCAGTTACTCGGCAGAAAACTATGGCTACACCTTC. Its translation is CASSYSAENYGYTF. V and J are TRBV6-5 and TRBJ1-2, with no clear D. CDR3 length: 14 amino acids. Trimming pared 0 bases from V and 2 bases from J, leaving 7 bases between. Per germline, CDR1 MNHEY and CDR2 SVGAGI.

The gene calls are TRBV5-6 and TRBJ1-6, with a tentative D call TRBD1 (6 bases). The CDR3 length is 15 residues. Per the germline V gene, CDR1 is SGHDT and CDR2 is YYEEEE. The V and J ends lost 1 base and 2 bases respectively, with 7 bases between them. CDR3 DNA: TGTGCCAGCAGCTTGTCAGGGGCCTATAATTCACCCCTCCACTTT. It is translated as CASSLSGAYNSPLHF.

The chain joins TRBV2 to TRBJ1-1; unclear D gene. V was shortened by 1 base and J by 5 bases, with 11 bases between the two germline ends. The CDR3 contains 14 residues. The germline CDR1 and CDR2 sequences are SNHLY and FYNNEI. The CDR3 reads CASSEGPALTEAFF. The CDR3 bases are TGTGCCAGCAGTGAAGGGCCGGCCTTGACTGAAGCTTTCTTT.

CDR3 in DNA: TGTGCCAGCAGCTTGGGACAGAGAGAGCAAGAGACCCAGTACTTC. Protein: CASSLGQREQETQYF. The chain links TRBV5-4 to TRBJ2-5; weak D call: TRBD1 (5 bases). CDR1 and CDR2 (germline): SGHNT, YYREEE (reference sequence). Trimming stripped 0 bases from V and 2 bases from J, with 11 bases between. The CDR3 contains 15 residues.

DNA of the CDR3: TGTGCCATCAGTGAGTCGGTAATCTCTGGAAACACCATATATTTT. It is translated as CAISESVISGNTIYF. The rearrangement joins TRBV10-3 to TRBJ1-3; no clear D gene. V lost 0 bases to trimming and J lost 0 bases, with 6 bases between them. The length of the CDR3 is 15 residues. Germline CDR1 ENHRY, CDR2 SYGVKD.

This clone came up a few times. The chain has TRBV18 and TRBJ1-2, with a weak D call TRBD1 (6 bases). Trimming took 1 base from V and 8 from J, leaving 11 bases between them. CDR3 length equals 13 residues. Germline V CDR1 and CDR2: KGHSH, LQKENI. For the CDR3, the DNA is TGTGCCAGCTCACCACTGGGGGCGAGAGGCTACACCTTC. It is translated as CASSPLGARGYTF.

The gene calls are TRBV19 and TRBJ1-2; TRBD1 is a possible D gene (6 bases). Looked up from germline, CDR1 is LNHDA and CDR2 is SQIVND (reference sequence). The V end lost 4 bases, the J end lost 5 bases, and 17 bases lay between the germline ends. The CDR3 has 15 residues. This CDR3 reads CASSTGGGQLYGYTF. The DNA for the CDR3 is TGTGCCAGTAGTACTGGCGGCGGACAGCTTTATGGCTACACCTTC. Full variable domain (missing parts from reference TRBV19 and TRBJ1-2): DGGITQSPKYLFRKEGQNVTLSCEQNLNHDAMYWYRQDPGQGLRLIYYSQIVNDFQKGDIAEGYSVSREKKESFPLTVTSAQKNPTAFYLCASSTGGGQLYGYTFGSGTRLTVV.

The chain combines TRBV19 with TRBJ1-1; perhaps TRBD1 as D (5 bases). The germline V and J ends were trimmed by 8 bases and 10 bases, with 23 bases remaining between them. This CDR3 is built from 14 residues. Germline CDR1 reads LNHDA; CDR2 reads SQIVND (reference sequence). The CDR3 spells CASFNPGSLVRAFF. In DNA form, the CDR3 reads TGTGCCAGTTTTAACCCAGGGAGCCTGGTACGAGCTTTCTTT.

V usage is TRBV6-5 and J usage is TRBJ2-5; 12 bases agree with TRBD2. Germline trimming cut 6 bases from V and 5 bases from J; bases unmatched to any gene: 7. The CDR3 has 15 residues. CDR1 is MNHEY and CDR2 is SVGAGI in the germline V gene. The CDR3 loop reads CASSSSGGVLETQYF. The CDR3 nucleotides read TGTGCCAGCAGCTCTAGCGGGGGGGTCCTCGAGACCCAGTACTTC.

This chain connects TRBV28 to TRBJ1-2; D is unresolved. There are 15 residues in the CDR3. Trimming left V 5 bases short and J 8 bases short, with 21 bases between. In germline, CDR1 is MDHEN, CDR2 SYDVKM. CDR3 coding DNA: TGTGCCAGCAGTCCGTTTACGGGAGGGCTGGGGGGCTACACCTTC. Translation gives CASSPFTGGLGGYTF.

CDR3 nucleotide sequence: TGTGCCAGCAGCCCCCTGCGGGGGGCGGGAACAGATACGCAGTATTTT. Residues: CASSPLRGAGTDTQYF. The chain carries TRBV3-1 (or the pseudogene TRBV3-2) and TRBJ2-3; TRBD2 matches 8 bases. The CDR3 runs 16 residues. The J segment lost 3 bases and the V segment lost 4 bases, leaving 9 bases of the junction unmatched. Germline values: CDR1 LGHDT, CDR2 YNNKEL (reference sequence).

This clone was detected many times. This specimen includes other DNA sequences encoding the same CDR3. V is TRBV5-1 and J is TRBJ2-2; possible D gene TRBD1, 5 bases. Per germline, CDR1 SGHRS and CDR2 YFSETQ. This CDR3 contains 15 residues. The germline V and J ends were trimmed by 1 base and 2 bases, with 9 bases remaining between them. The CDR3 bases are TGCGCCAGCAGCTTGAGCCAGGGAAACACCGGGGAGCTGTTTTTT. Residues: CASSLSQGNTGELFF. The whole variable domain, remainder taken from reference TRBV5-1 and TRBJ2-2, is KAGVTQTPRYLIKTRGQQVTLSCSPISGHRSVSWYQQTPGQGLQFLFEYFSETQRNKGNFPGRFSGRQFSNSRSEMNVSTLELGDSALYLCASSLSQGNTGELFFGEGSRLTVL.

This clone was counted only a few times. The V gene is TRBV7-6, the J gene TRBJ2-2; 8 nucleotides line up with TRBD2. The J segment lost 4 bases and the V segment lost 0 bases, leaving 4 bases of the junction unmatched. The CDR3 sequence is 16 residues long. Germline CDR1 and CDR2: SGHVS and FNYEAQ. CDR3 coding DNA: TGTGCCAGCAGCTTAGCAGCGGGAGCGCGCACCGGGGAGCTGTTTTTT. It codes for CASSLAAGARTGELFF.

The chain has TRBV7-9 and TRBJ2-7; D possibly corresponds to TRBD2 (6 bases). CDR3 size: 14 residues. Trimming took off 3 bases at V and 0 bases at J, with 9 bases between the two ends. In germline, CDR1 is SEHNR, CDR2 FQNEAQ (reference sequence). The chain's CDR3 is CASSFSGSSYEQYF. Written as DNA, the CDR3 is TGTGCCAGCAGCTTTAGCGGTAGCTCCTACGAGCAGTACTTC. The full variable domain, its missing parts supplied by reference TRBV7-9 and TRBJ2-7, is DTGVSQNPRHKITKRGQNVTFRCDPISEHNRLYWYRQTLGQGPEFLTYFQNEAQLEKSRLLSDRFSAERPKGSFSTLEIQRTEQGDSAMYLCASSFSGSSYEQYFGPGTRLTVT.

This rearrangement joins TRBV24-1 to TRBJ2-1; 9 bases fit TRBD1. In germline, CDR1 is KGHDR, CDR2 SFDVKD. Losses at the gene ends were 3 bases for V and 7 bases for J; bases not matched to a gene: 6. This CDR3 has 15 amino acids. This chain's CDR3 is CATSDQGQGFNEQFF. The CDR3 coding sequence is TGTGCCACCAGTGATCAGGGACAGGGATTTAATGAGCAGTTCTTC.

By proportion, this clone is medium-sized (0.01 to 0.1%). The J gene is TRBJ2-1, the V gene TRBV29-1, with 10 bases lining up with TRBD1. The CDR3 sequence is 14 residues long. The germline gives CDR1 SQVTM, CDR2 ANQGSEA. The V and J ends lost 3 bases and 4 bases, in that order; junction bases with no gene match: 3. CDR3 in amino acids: CSVDWDRGYNEQFF. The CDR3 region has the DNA TGCAGCGTTGACTGGGACAGGGGATACAATGAGCAGTTCTTC.